A selection of T cell receptor beta chains follows, all from one sample in a study of cytomegalovirus exposure and HLA in healthy donors. The repertoire was sequenced with immunoSEQ multiplex PCR; TCRdb's copy has only in-frame clones and lacks some. The sample lists over 110,000 clones, 79% occurring once. Source material: PBMCs. Receptor source: a man aged 18-30 years in good health and CMV-seronegative. CDR3s include the opening cysteine and the closing phenylalanine or tryptophan. The D gene is left open where the match is weak. The size entry is marked missing in some rows and otherwise reads once, few, many or a size class.

>.|TRBJ1-3|TRBV4-3|few
CASSQGQGASHPGNTIYF
TGCGCCAGCAGCCAAGGGCAGGGTGCCTCCCATCCTGGAAACACCATATATTTT
>TRBD1|TRBJ1-5|TRBV19|.
CASRLTGGHYSNQPQHF
TGTGCCAGTAGATTGACAGGGGGCCATTATAGCAATCAGCCCCAGCATTTT
>TRBD1|TRBJ1-1|TRBV4-3|.
CASSQDAGGGQAFF
TGCGCCAGCAGCCAAGATGCGGGAGGGGGCCAAGCTTTCTTT
>TRBD1|TRBJ2-7|TRBV7-6|.
CASSLAKTGGASEQYF
TGTGCCAGCAGCTTAGCCAAGACAGGGGGCGCTTCCGAGCAGTACTTC
>TRBD1|TRBJ2-2|TRBV18|.
CASSPRGGPGELFF
TGTGCCAGCTCCCCACGAGGGGGCCCCGGGGAGCTGTTTTTT
>TRBD1|TRBJ1-4|TRBV7-2|.
CASSLNRGIEKLFF
TGTGCCAGCAGCTTGAACAGGGGGATAGAAAAACTGTTTTTT
>TRBD1|TRBJ2-2|TRBV7-9|.
CASSIGTAYTGELFF
TGTGCCAGCAGCATCGGGACAGCTTACACCGGGGAGCTGTTTTTT
>TRBD1|TRBJ1-2|TRBV5-6|.
CASSYKRGLYGYTF
TGTGCCAGCAGTTATAAAAGGGGGCTCTATGGCTACACCTTC
>TRBD1|TRBJ2-1|TRBV9|.
CASSLRAGGYNEQFF
TGTGCCAGCAGCTTAAGGGCAGGGGGCTACAATGAGCAGTTCTTC
>TRBD1|TRBJ2-5|TRBV9|few
CASSPSRGTGRETQYF
TGTGCCAGCAGCCCTTCGAGAGGGACAGGGCGCGAGACCCAGTACTTC
>TRBD2|TRBJ2-5|TRBV4-2|.
CASSQSPSGGQETQYF
TGTGCCAGCAGCCAATCCCCTAGCGGGGGCCAAGAGACCCAGTACTTC
>TRBD1|TRBJ2-7|TRBV7-2|.
CASSYTTGGYEQYF
TGTGCCAGCAGCTACACGACAGGGGGCTACGAGCAGTACTTC
>.|TRBJ1-3|TRBV7-2|.
CASSPLVQGYSGNTIYF
TGTGCCAGCAGCCCCCTGGTGCAGGGGTACTCTGGAAACACCATATATTTT
>.|TRBJ1-1|TRBV6-5|.
CASSYGQYTEAFF
TGTGCCAGCAGTTACGGACAGTACACTGAAGCTTTCTTT
>.|TRBJ2-7|TRBV7-8|.
CASSFRGDEQYF
TGTGCCAGCAGCTTCAGGGGCGACGAGCAGTACTTC
>.|TRBJ1-3|TRBV30|.
CAWRGPGNTIYF
TGTGCCTGGAGGGGGCCTGGAAACACCATATATTTT
>TRBD1|TRBJ1-1|TRBV5-6|.
CASSFRQGASLGTEAFF
TGTGCCAGCAGCTTTAGGCAGGGGGCGAGCTTGGGCACTGAAGCTTTCTTT
>.|TRBJ2-7|TRBV30|.
CAWIPQGREQYF
TGTGCCTGGATACCTCAGGGCCGCGAGCAGTACTTC
>.|TRBJ1-4|TRBV9|.
CASSGGRPNEKLFF
TGTGCCAGCAGCGGTGGGCGCCCTAATGAAAAACTGTTTTTT
>.|TRBJ1-2|TRBV7-2|.
CASSPGQPVGYGYTF
TGTGCCAGCAGCCCAGGACAGCCCGTTGGATATGGCTACACCTTC
>.|TRBJ1-2|TRBV5-6|.
CASSPGHLNYGYTF
TGTGCCAGCAGCCCGGGACACCTAAACTATGGCTACACCTTC
>.|TRBJ1-1|TRBV6-5|.
CASSVLRGMNTEAFF
TGTGCCAGCAGTGTTCTTAGAGGTATGAACACTGAAGCTTTCTTT
>.|TRBJ1-3|TRBV7-2|.
CASSPDSNTIYF
TGTGCCAGCAGCCCTGACAGCAACACCATATATTTT
>.|TRBJ2-7|TRBV5-6|.
CASSQSLQGYEQYF
TGTGCCAGCAGCCAAAGTTTACAGGGCTACGAGCAGTACTTC
>.|TRBJ1-2|TRBV18|.
CASSPWEGTTTLYTF
TGTGCCAGCTCACCATGGGAAGGGACTACCACGCTCTACACCTTC